Sequencing of this TCR beta chain was carried out in a study of T cells in Graves' hyperthyroidism and ophthalmopathy. The CDR3 loop spans 13 amino acids. The germline gives CDR1 MNHEY, CDR2 SMNVEV (reference sequence). V gave up 7 bases and J gave up 1 base, with 5 bases separating them. This clonotype was seen only a few times. Its antigen is not known. Diagnoses rested on clinical symptoms, serum thyroxine and TRAb, thyroid ultrasound and orbital computed tomography. Study observations and caveats: Expanded thyroid clonotypes (above 0.001) were mostly also found in blood. It was a median roughly six months before onset that the model predicted ophthalmopathy.

RNA transcripts yielded amplified TCR beta CDR3 regions. An initial round of RT-PCR targeting the TCR CDR3 relied on the HTBI primer set. A single record per CDR3 protein comes from TCRdb applying MiXCR to the multiplex PCR reads. The table lists about 600,000 distinct CDR3 sequences, 13% to 15% of them singletons. Sequencing was done on a sample of blood. This receptor was obtained from a woman in her fifties or sixties with Graves' ophthalmopathy. The V call is TRBV27, the J call TRBJ2-6; D is uncertain. The CDR3 DNA is TGTGCCAGCATAGGGTCTGGGGCCAACGTCCTGACTTTC. It is translated as CASIGSGANVLTF.